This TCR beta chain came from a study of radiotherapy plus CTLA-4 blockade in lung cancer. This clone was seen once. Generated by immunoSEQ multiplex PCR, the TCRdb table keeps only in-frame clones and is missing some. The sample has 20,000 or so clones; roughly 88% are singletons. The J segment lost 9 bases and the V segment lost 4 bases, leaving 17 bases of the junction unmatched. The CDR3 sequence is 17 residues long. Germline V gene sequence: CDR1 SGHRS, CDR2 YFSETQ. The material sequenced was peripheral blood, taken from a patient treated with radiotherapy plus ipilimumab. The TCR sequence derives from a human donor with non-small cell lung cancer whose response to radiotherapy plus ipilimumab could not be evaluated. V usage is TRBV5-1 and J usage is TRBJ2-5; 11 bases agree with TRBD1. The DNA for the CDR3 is TGCGCCAGCAGCAACGGCCGGACAGGGGGCGGATCGGTGGCCCAGTACTTC. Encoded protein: CASSNGRTGGGSVAQYF.